This record looks at one TCR beta chain sequence and its context. CDR3 length: 14 residues. Between the trimmed V and J ends, which lost 7 bases and 2 bases, there was a span of 13 bases. Looked up from germline, CDR1 is SNHLY and CDR2 is FYNNEI. Target depth was 1 in 200,000 to 1 in 1 million T cells, about 10x per clonotype. Sequenced by immunoSEQ multiplex PCR; TCRdb stores in-frame clones only, minus some. Found here are some 35,000 clones, 70% to 75% of them singletons; the top ten hold roughly a sixth. Roughly 1.8 micrograms of genomic DNA came from cryopreserved PBMCs for TCR beta libraries. The data belong to a study of cytotoxic CD8 clonotypes in ibrutinib-treated CLL.

The sequencing here drew on PBMCs, taken at disease progression, from a patient treated with ibrutinib. This TCR came from a human donor with chronic lymphocytic leukemia. This chain joins TRBV2 and TRBJ2-3; the D is unclear. The CDR3 DNA reads as TGTGCCAGCAAAAGCTCTTTTAACACAGATACGCAGTATTTT. It translates to CASKSSFNTDTQYF.